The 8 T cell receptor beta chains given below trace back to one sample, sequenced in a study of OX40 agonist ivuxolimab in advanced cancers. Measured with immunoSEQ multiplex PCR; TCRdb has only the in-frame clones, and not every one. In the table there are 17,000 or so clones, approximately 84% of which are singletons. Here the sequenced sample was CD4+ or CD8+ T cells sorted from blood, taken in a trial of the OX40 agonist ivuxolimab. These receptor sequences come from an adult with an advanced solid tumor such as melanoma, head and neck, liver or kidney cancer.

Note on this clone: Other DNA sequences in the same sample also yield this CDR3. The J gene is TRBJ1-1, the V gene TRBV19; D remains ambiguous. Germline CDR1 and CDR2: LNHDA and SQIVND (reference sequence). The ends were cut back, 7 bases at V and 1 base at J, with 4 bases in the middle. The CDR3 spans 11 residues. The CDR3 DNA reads TGTGCCAGTACGGGGAACACTGAAGCTTTCTTT. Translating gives CASTGNTEAFF.

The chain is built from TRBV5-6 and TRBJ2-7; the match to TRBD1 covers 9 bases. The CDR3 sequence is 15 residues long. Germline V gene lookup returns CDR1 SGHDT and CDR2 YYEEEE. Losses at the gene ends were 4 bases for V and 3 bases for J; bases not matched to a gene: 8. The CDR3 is CASSPGWGQGYEQYF. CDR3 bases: TGTGCCAGCAGCCCGGGTTGGGGACAGGGCTACGAGCAGTACTTC. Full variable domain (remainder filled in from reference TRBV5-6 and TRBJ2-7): DAGVTQSPTHLIKTRGQQVTLRCSPKSGHDTVSWYQQALGQGPQFIFQYYEEEERQRGNFPDRFSGHQFPNYSSELNVNALLLGDSALYLCASSPGWGQGYEQYFGPGTRLTVT.

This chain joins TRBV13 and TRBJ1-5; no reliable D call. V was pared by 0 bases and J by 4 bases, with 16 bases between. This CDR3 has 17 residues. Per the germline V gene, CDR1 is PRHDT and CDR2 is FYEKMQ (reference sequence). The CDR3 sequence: CASSLGRRGSTNQPQHF. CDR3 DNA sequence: TGTGCCAGCAGCTTAGGCCGTCGTGGAAGTACAAATCAGCCCCAGCATTTT. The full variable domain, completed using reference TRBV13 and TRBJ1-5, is AAGVIQSPRHLIKEKRETATLKCYPIPRHDTVYWYQQGPGQDPQFLISFYEKMQSDKGSIPDRFSAQQFSDYHSELNMSSLELGDSALYFCASSLGRRGSTNQPQHFGDGTRLSIL.

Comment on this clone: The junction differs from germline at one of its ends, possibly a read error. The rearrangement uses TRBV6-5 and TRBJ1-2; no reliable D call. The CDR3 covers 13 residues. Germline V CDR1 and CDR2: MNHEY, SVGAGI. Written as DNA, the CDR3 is TGTGCCAGCAGTGACTCCCCTCTCGATGGCTACACCTTC. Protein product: CASSDSPLDGYTF.

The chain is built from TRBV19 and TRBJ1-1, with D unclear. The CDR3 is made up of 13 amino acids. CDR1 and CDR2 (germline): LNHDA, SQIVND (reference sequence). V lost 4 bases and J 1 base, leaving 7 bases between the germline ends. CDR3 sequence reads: CASSRAWNTEAFF. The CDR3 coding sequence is TGTGCCAGTAGTAGGGCTTGGAACACTGAAGCTTTCTTT.

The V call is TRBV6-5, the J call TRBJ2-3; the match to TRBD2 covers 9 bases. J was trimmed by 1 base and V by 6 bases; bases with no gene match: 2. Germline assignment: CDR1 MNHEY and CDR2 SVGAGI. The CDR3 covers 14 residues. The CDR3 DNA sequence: TGTGCCAGCAGGCGGGGGGGCGGCACAGATACGCAGTATTTT. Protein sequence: CASRRGGGTDTQYF.

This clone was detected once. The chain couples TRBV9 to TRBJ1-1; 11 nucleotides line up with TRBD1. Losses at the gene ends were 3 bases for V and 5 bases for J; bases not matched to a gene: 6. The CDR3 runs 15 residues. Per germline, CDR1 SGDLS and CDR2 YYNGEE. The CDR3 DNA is TGTGCCAGCAGCGGGACAGGGGGCCGTGGGACTGAAGCTTTCTTT. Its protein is CASSGTGGRGTEAFF.

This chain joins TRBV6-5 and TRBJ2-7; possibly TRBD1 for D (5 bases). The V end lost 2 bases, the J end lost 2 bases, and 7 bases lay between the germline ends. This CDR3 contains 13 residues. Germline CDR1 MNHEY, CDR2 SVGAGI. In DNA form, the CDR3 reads TGTGCCAGCAGTTACAGGGGAACCTACGAGCAGTACTTC. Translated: CASSYRGTYEQYF.